This T cell receptor (beta chain) stems from a study of neurological immune-mediated disorders (dated by TCRdb to about 2019). A note on the overall study: The study compared peripheral blood TCR-beta repertoires of HTLV-I-associated myelopathy (HAM/TSP) patients, multiple sclerosis patients and healthy controls using UMI-based sequencing. The 90 to 110 TCR-beta libraries covered PBMC samples along with longitudinal samples, technical triplicates, and paired sorted CD4+ and CD8+ T-cell subsets. Longitudinal HAM/TSP and healthy donors were sampled at 3 time-points each (about 3-40 month intervals). The cohort was made up of approximately 71 subjects, consisting of 15 or so HAM/TSP patients, 34 multiple sclerosis patients and around 20 healthy controls. What the research found in general, with its limitations: TCR clonal expansion was greatest in HAM/TSP patients and smallest in MS patients, who ranked below even healthy controls. Expanded clones from different subjects shared no identical CDR3 amino acid sequences, which suggests that TCR-beta repertoires were private in all groups.

What this sample's time point label stands for: longitudinal time-point 2. Blood bank volunteers in Maryland, USA served as the healthy controls. For unsorted PBMC libraries, 2 million PBMCs were used after storage in RNAlater at -80 degrees C until RNA extraction. Peripheral blood was subjected to Ficoll-Hypaque density gradient centrifugation to isolate PBMCs, which were then cryopreserved in liquid nitrogen. CDR1 and CDR2, looked up from the germline V gene, are SGHTA and FQGNSA. The CDR3 has 15 amino acids, counting the end cysteine and phenylalanine. CDR3 DNA is the only sequence kept; it has 45 bases, read in frame from the first base. V and J are truncated by 2 bases and 1 base respectively, leaving an intervening sequence of 12 bases. To synthesize cDNA, template-switch 5'RACE was performed with a primer carrying a 10-nucleotide random unique molecular identifier so that each TCR transcript was tagged. Each sequencing run produced over 160 million TCR-beta sequences covering 15-18 subjects. The RNeasy kit was used to extract total RNA. Using the KAPA Real-time Library Amplification kit, TCR-beta VDJ regions were amplified with primers for the TCR constant region and the 5'RACE anchor. Sample indexes and Illumina adaptors were added in a first PCR, after which library yield was increased in a second PCR. After Ampure bead purification, the roughly 650 bp TCR product was size-selected on a 2% E-gel SizeSelection system. Before pooling, library quality was assessed on a Bioanalyzer, concentration was determined with Qubit, and library quantification was performed with the Kapa Library Quantification kit. Paired-end 2 x 150 bp sequencing of the libraries was performed on an Illumina HiSeq 2500. To increase sequence diversity, 25-30% phiX was spiked into each library pool. Processing in the source paper ran as follows. Quality-filtered reads were processed with the UMI-based MiGEC pipeline, and over 90% of raw TCR sequences were removed by the MiGEC pipeline during error correction. VDJ genes were aligned to IMGT germline references, and clonotypes were defined by unique CDR3 amino acid sequence plus V-J genes. Clonal expansion, Shannon diversity and CDR3 relatedness were evaluated with VDJtools (CalcPairwiseDistances, ClusterSamples), while phylogenetic trees were built in CLCbio workbench. Using coefficient-of-variation modelling across technical triplicates, the study counted a clone as expanded if it had at least 8 unique UMIs. Clones were called with MiXCR by TCRdb after fastp trimmed the public reads at Q25, and only in-frame beta chains were retained. Identical CDR3 protein sequences are pooled into one entry, listed with their most common genes and DNA. The V and J calls here are based on TCRdb, not the publication. Within this sample are tens of thousands of distinct CDR3 sequences, with around 13% of them counted one time only. The top ten hold approximately 2.3% of the sample.

Notes on this clonotype: The antigen it binds to is not known. No clone much larger than this one lies a single base away; base qualities are absent.

The specimen was PBMCs. The V and J segments used are TRBV7-2 and TRBJ2-7; the D assignment is uncertain and may be TRBD1 or TRBD2, with 5 bases supporting each. This sequence was found in a woman aged 40-49 years in good health. CDR3 loop: CASSLKQGDSYEQYF. The nucleotide sequence reads as follows: TGTGCCAGCAGCTTAAAGCAGGGAGATTCCTACGAGCAGTACTTC.